The clone carrying this T cell receptor (beta chain) was observed a few times. Its antigen remains unknown. These data are taken from a study of cytomegalovirus exposure and HLA in healthy donors. On the study more broadly: Most genotyped donors, about 81% of about 400, had Caucasian-associated genetic ancestry.

Findings of the study overall: Later analysis identified a missense DCLRE1C variant that was linked to TCR beta V- and J-gene trimming. Among TCR beta chains of equal frequency, HLA-associated ones were more clonally expanded in a later analysis.

CDR1 is LNHNV, CDR2 YYDKDF, per germline (reference sequence). The germline V and J ends were trimmed by 0 bases and 4 bases, with 12 bases remaining between them. The CDR3 is 15 amino acids. The PCR had 60 Vbeta and 13 Jbeta primers. This table comes from immunoSEQ multiplex PCR, and its TCRdb copy is limited to in-frame clones, with some not included. The table has over 100,000 clones, 8% to 9.5% seen once; the top ten hold 5.5%. The source material was PBMCs. The rearrangement uses TRBV15 and TRBJ1-2; D remains unclear. The source of this sequence is a man aged 35-49 years in good health and CMV-seronegative. CDR3 protein: CATSRDPVLFYGYTF. CDR3 bases: TGTGCCACCAGCAGAGATCCGGTTTTGTTCTATGGCTACACCTTC.